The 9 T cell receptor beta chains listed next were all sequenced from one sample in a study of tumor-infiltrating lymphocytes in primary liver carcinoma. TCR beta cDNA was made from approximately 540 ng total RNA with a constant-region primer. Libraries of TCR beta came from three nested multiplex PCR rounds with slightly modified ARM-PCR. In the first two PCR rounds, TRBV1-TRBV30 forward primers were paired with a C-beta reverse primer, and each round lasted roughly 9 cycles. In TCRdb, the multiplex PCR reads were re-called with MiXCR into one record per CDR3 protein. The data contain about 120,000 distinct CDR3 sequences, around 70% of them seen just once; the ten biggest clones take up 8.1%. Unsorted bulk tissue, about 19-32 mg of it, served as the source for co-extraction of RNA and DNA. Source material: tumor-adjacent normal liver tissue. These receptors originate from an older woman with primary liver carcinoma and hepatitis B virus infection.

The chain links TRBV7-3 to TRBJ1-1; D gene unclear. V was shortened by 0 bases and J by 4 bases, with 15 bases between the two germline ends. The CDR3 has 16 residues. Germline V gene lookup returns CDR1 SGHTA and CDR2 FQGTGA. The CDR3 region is CASSLTSGQGSTEAFF. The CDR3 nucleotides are TGTGCCAGCAGCTTAACGTCTGGGCAAGGGAGCACTGAAGCTTTCTTT.

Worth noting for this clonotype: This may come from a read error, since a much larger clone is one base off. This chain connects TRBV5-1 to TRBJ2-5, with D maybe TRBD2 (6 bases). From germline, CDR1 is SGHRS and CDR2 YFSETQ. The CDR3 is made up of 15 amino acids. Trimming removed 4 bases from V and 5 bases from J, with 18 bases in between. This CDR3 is CASSGPEGLRETQYF. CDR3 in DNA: TGCGCCAGCAGCGGCCCTGAGGGACTCAGGGAGACCCAGTACTTC.

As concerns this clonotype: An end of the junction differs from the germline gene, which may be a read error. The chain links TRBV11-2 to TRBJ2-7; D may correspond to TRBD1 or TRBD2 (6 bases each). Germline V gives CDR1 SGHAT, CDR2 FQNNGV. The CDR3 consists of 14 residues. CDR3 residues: CASNPPGGSYELYF. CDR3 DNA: TGCGCCAGCAACCCTCCCGGGGGCTCCTACGAGCTGTACTTC.

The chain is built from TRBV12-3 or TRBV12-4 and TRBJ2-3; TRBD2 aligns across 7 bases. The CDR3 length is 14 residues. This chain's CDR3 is CDSSFGRASDTQYF. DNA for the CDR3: TGTGACAGTAGTTTTGGGAGGGCCTCAGATACGCAGTATTTT.

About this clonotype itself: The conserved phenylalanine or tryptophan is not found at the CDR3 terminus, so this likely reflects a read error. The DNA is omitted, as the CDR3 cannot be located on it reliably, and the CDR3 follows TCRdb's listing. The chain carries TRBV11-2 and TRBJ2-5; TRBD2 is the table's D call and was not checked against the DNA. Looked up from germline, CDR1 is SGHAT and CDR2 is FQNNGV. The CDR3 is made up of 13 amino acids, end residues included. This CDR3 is CASSHGLGETQHP.

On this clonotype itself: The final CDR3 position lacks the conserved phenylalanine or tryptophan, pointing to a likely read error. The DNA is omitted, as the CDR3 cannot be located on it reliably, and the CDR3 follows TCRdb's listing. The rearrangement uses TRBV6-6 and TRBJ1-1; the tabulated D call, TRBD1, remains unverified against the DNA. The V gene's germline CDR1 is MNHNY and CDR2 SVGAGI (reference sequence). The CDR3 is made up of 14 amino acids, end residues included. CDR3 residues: CASTLFRAVTETFV.

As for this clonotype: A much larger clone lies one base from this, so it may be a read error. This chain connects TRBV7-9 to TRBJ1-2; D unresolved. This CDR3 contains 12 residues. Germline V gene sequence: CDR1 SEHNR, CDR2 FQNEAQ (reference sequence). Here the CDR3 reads CTSSLSVVGYTF. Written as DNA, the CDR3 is TGTACCAGCAGCTTATCGGTTGTGGGCTACACCTTC.

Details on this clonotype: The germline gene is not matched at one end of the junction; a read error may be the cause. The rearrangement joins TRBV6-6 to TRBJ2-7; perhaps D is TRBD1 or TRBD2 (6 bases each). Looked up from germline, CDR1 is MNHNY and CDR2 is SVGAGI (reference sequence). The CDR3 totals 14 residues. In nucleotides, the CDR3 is TGTGCCAGCACAAACAGAGCGGGCAGGGGCGAGCAGCACTTC. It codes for CASTNRAGRGEQHF.

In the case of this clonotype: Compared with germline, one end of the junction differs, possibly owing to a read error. In DNA form, the CDR3 reads TGTGCCTGCAATCCTCGGACAGGGACCAGTGGGGCCAACATCCTGACTTTC. Protein product: CACNPRTGTSGANILTF. The chain is built from TRBV11-3 and TRBJ2-6, with 8 nucleotides matching TRBD1. The germline CDR1 and CDR2 sequences are SGHNT and YENEEA. The CDR3 spans 17 residues.